These T cell receptor beta chains were read from a single sample in a study of shared clonotypes between healthy human individuals. Produced via immunoSEQ multiplex PCR; TCRdb's table is partial and in-frame only. The top ten clones hold approximately 1.1% of a sample with 1.6 million or so clones, around 97% of them seen once. Sequences were obtained from naive CD4+ T cells sorted from blood. The receptor source for this set is a man aged 25 to 40 in good health. Both conserved end residues are trimmed from each CDR3. A D gene is named only where the DNA matches it firmly.

d_gene	j_gene	len	v_gene	CDR3aa
.	TRBJ2-1	13	TRBV7-2	ASSYSSVTYNEQF
TRBD1	TRBJ2-5	14	TRBV4-1	ASSQVGRDRGETQY
.	TRBJ1-2	13	TRBV6-5	ASSYSPGVYYGYT
TRBD1	TRBJ1-2	12	TRBV5-1	ASSLTGANYGYT
.	TRBJ1-2	10	TRBV16	ASSQWFYGYT
.	TRBJ2-7	12	TRBV4-2	ASSPLAVSYEQY
.	TRBJ2-7	16	TRBV18	ASSPLGIPRKDVYEQY
.	TRBJ2-1	11	TRBV18	ASSPSIVPEQF
TRBD2	TRBJ2-3	12	TRBV29-1	SVPTSGGVIIKY
.	TRBJ2-1	10	TRBV6-6	ATGQGNNEQF
.	TRBJ1-5	11	TRBV5-8	ASSLRRNQPQH
.	TRBJ2-2	11	TRBV27	ASTQISGGELF
.	TRBJ2-2	12	TRBV28	ASSGGTLAGELF